The rows below give T cell receptor beta chains drawn from one sample of a study of tumor and adjacent non-tumor tissue in lung cancer. One entry per CDR3 protein, called by TCRdb with MiXCR from the multiplex PCR reads. The repertoire holds about 98,000 distinct CDR3 sequences, more than 80% seen once, with around 30% in the top ten. The sequenced sample consisted of distant non-tumor lung tissue. The receptors shown here come from a man aged 55 to 70 with small cell lung cancer. Both conserved end residues are part of each CDR3. A D gene is named only where the DNA matches it firmly. The size of a clone is reported for some rows only, either as once, few or many, or as a class for expanded clones.

abundance: many
v_gene: TRBV28
j_gene: TRBJ2-7
d_gene: TRBD1
CDR3nt: TGTGCCAGCAGTGCTAATGACAGGGGGCTGGGCTACGAGCAGTACTTC
CDR3aa: CASSANDRGLGYEQYF

abundance: -
v_gene: TRBV11-2
j_gene: TRBJ2-3
d_gene: -
CDR3nt: TGTGCCAGCAGCTTAAAGTCAACGACTGGGGGGGCCTACACAGATATGCAGTACTTT
CDR3aa: CASSLKSTTGGAYTDMQYF

abundance: -
v_gene: TRBV5-6
j_gene: TRBJ1-4
d_gene: -
CDR3nt: TGTGCCAGCAGCTTGGAGTTTGGCAGTAAGGGTGAAAATCTGTTTTTT
CDR3aa: CASSLEFGSKGENLFF

abundance: -
v_gene: TRBV11-2
j_gene: TRBJ2-1
d_gene: TRBD2
CDR3nt: TGTGCCAGCAGCTTAGGTATAGCGGGAGGCCACTACTACAATGAGCAGTTCTTC
CDR3aa: CASSLGIAGGHYYNEQFF

abundance: many
v_gene: TRBV30
j_gene: TRBJ2-5
d_gene: -
CDR3nt: TGTGCCTGGAGCGGTCATGAGACCCAGTACTTC
CDR3aa: CAWSGHETQYF

abundance: -
v_gene: TRBV11-1
j_gene: TRBJ2-1
d_gene: TRBD2
CDR3nt: TGTGCCAGAAGCTTGCGGGAGGGCCTCAATGAGCACTTCTTC
CDR3aa: CARSLREGLNEHFF

abundance: -
v_gene: TRBV10-3
j_gene: TRBJ1-1
d_gene: TRBD1
CDR3nt: TGTGCCATCAGGGAGTCCTTTGGACAGGGGGCGAGCGAAGCTTTCTTT
CDR3aa: CAIRESFGQGASEAFF

abundance: -
v_gene: TRBV12-3/TRBV12-4
j_gene: TRBJ1-4
d_gene: TRBD1
CDR3nt: TGTGCCAGGAGTTTCGGACAGGGGAGGGAGGGTGAAAAACTGTTTTTT
CDR3aa: CARSFGQGREGEKLFF

abundance: many
v_gene: TRBV28
j_gene: TRBJ2-1
d_gene: TRBD2
CDR3nt: TGTGCCAGCAGTCCCCTAGTTGGGCTAGCGGGAGGCAATGAGCAGTTCTTC
CDR3aa: CASSPLVGLAGGNEQFF

abundance: -
v_gene: TRBV29-1
j_gene: TRBJ1-2
d_gene: -
CDR3nt: TGCAGAGTCGCACAGGGCGATTATGGCTACACCTTC
CDR3aa: CRVAQGDYGYTF

abundance: -
v_gene: TRBV29-1
j_gene: TRBJ1-2
d_gene: -
CDR3nt: TGCAGCGTCGATTCGGCGGTTCATGACAACACCTTC
CDR3aa: CSVDSAVHDNTF

abundance: -
v_gene: TRBV4-2
j_gene: TRBJ2-2
d_gene: -
CDR3nt: TGTGCCAGCACCCAAGAGGGGGATAGGACCGGGGAGCTGTTTTTT
CDR3aa: CASTQEGDRTGELFF

abundance: -
v_gene: TRBV6-5
j_gene: TRBJ1-1
d_gene: -
CDR3nt: TGTGCCAGCAGGACCCCGGGACGGATGAAGATTGAAGCTTTCTTT
CDR3aa: CASRTPGRMKIEAFF

abundance: medium-sized
v_gene: TRBV11-2
j_gene: TRBJ1-6
d_gene: TRBD1
CDR3nt: TGTGCCAGCAGCTTAGAGACAGGGGGAAATTCACCCCTCCACTTT
CDR3aa: CASSLETGGNSPLHF

abundance: -
v_gene: TRBV4-1
j_gene: TRBJ1-3
d_gene: -
CDR3nt: TGCACCAGCAGCCACGGTTCCCGCCGCTCTGGAAACACCATATATTTT
CDR3aa: CTSSHGSRRSGNTIYF

abundance: -
v_gene: TRBV7-8
j_gene: TRBJ1-6
d_gene: -
CDR3nt: TGTGCCAGCAGCCCGGGACGGTGGAACTCCTATATTTCACCCCTCCACTTT
CDR3aa: CASSPGRWNSYISPLHF

abundance: -
v_gene: TRBV5-4
j_gene: TRBJ1-1
d_gene: -
CDR3nt: TGTGCCAGCGGCTGGACAGCGAGCACTGATGCTTTCTTT
CDR3aa: CASGWTASTDAFF

abundance: -
v_gene: TRBV11-2
j_gene: TRBJ2-1
d_gene: -
CDR3nt: TGTACCAGCAGCTTACATGGTTCCTACAATGAGCAGTTTTTC
CDR3aa: CTSSLHGSYNEQFF

abundance: -
v_gene: TRBV6-1
j_gene: TRBJ2-2
d_gene: TRBD2
CDR3nt: TGTGCCACCACGATCCCGGGACTAGGGGTCCCCGGGGAGCTGTATTTT
CDR3aa: CATTIPGLGVPGELYF

abundance: -
v_gene: TRBV11-2
j_gene: TRBJ2-1
d_gene: -
CDR3nt: TGTGCCAGCAGCTTAGGAGTACCAGGAGGCTACTACTACATTGAGCAGTTCTTC
CDR3aa: CASSLGVPGGYYYIEQFF

abundance: -
v_gene: TRBV29-1
j_gene: TRBJ2-5
d_gene: -
CDR3nt: TGCGGTCACGGAGGTCAGGGGACCCAGTACTTC
CDR3aa: CGHGGQGTQYF

abundance: -
v_gene: TRBV20-1
j_gene: TRBJ1-5
d_gene: -
CDR3nt: TGCAGTACCGTCTCAGGGGACAATGAGTCCCAGCATTTT
CDR3aa: CSTVSGDNESQHF

abundance: -
v_gene: TRBV4-1
j_gene: TRBJ1-1
d_gene: -
CDR3nt: TGCGCCAGCACCCATGTTCGAGGGCGTGGCACTGAAGCTTTCTTT
CDR3aa: CASTHVRGRGTEAFF

abundance: many
v_gene: TRBV20-1
j_gene: TRBJ2-3
d_gene: TRBD2
CDR3nt: TGCAGTGCTAGAGGGGCTGGCGGGAGAGGGTCAGATACGCAGTATTTT
CDR3aa: CSARGAGGRGSDTQYF

abundance: -
v_gene: TRBV11-2
j_gene: TRBJ2-7
d_gene: -
CDR3nt: TGTGCCAACAGCTTAACAGGGTCCTACGAGCACTACTTC
CDR3aa: CANSLTGSYEHYF

abundance: -
v_gene: TRBV10-2
j_gene: TRBJ1-1
d_gene: -
CDR3nt: TGCACCAGCAGCAGTTCAGAGAACACTGAAGCTTTCTTT
CDR3aa: CTSSSSENTEAFF

abundance: -
v_gene: TRBV6-4
j_gene: TRBJ2-1
d_gene: TRBD1
CDR3nt: TGTGCCACCAGCAAACAGGGGCGGGATGAGCAGTTCTTC
CDR3aa: CATSKQGRDEQFF

abundance: -
v_gene: TRBV28
j_gene: TRBJ2-2
d_gene: -
CDR3nt: TGTGCCAGCAGACTAGAACCCACCAGGGAGCTGTTTTTT
CDR3aa: CASRLEPTRELFF

abundance: -
v_gene: TRBV28
j_gene: TRBJ1-5
d_gene: -
CDR3nt: TGTGCCAGCAGTTTATGGGGAGAGGGCAATCAAGCCCAGCATTTT
CDR3aa: CASSLWGEGNQAQHF

abundance: medium-sized
v_gene: TRBV29-1
j_gene: TRBJ2-1
d_gene: TRBD1
CDR3nt: TGCAGCGCCAACAGGGGGCCTTACAATGAGCAGTTCTTC
CDR3aa: CSANRGPYNEQFF

abundance: few
v_gene: TRBV5-1
j_gene: TRBJ2-1
d_gene: TRBD2
CDR3nt: TGCGCCAGCAGGGACCTCCGGGCGGGGGGCTACAGTGAGCTGTTCTTC
CDR3aa: CASRDLRAGGYSELFF

abundance: -
v_gene: TRBV11-2
j_gene: TRBJ2-1
d_gene: -
CDR3nt: TGTGTCAGCAGCTTAACGGGACCAGACTACAACGAGCAGTTCTTC
CDR3aa: CVSSLTGPDYNEQFF

abundance: -
v_gene: TRBV11-1
j_gene: TRBJ1-5
d_gene: -
CDR3nt: TGTGCCAGCATCAAGGACGGCGAAACCAATCAGCCCCAGCATTTT
CDR3aa: CASIKDGETNQPQHF

abundance: -
v_gene: TRBV20-1
j_gene: TRBJ2-1
d_gene: -
CDR3nt: TGCAGTGGCCCTCAGTGGGGGGATGAGCAGTTCTTC
CDR3aa: CSGPQWGDEQFF

abundance: few
v_gene: TRBV7-9
j_gene: TRBJ2-2
d_gene: -
CDR3nt: TGTGCCTGCAGCTTAGTGGACACCACAACGGACGGGGAGCTGTTTTTT
CDR3aa: CACSLVDTTTDGELFF

abundance: few
v_gene: TRBV6-2/TRBV6-3
j_gene: TRBJ2-6
d_gene: -
CDR3nt: TGTGTCAGCAATTTTACTAGTGGGAGAATTGCTGGGGCCAACGTCCTGACTTTC
CDR3aa: CVSNFTSGRIAGANVLTF

abundance: -
v_gene: TRBV29-1
j_gene: TRBJ2-3
d_gene: -
CDR3nt: TGCGGCGCTCTTCAGGGGGGCACTGATACGCAGTATTTT
CDR3aa: CGALQGGTDTQYF

abundance: -
v_gene: TRBV5-4
j_gene: TRBJ2-6
d_gene: -
CDR3nt: TGTGCCAGCAGCTTGTTTGGAGCACCTGGGGCAAACATCCTGACTTTC
CDR3aa: CASSLFGAPGANILTF

abundance: -
v_gene: TRBV10-2
j_gene: TRBJ2-3
d_gene: TRBD2
CDR3nt: TGCGCCAGCAGTGAATCTCGAGCGGGAGAGATCACAGATACGCAGTATTTT
CDR3aa: CASSESRAGEITDTQYF

abundance: -
v_gene: TRBV5-6
j_gene: TRBJ2-1
d_gene: TRBD2
CDR3nt: TGTGCCAGCAGCTCGGGCGGGAGGGTCGGAAATGAGCAGTTCTTC
CDR3aa: CASSSGGRVGNEQFF

abundance: -
v_gene: TRBV11-2
j_gene: TRBJ2-1
d_gene: -
CDR3nt: TGCGCCAGCCAGAAATGGCAGGGCGACAATGAACAGTTCTTC
CDR3aa: CASQKWQGDNEQFF

abundance: -
v_gene: TRBV12-3/TRBV12-4
j_gene: TRBJ2-1
d_gene: TRBD1
CDR3nt: TGTGCCAGCAGTATGAACAGGGGATCAATTGAGCAGTTCTTC
CDR3aa: CASSMNRGSIEQFF

abundance: -
v_gene: TRBV11-2
j_gene: TRBJ2-1
d_gene: -
CDR3nt: TGTGCAAGCAGCTTAGTGACAGCCCAGAGCTCCTACTATGAGAAGTTCTTC
CDR3aa: CASSLVTAQSSYYEKFF

abundance: -
v_gene: TRBV2
j_gene: TRBJ1-5
d_gene: -
CDR3nt: TGTGCCAACAGACGATACAGGGATCAGCCCCAGCATTTT
CDR3aa: CANRRYRDQPQHF

abundance: -
v_gene: TRBV11-3
j_gene: TRBJ2-2
d_gene: -
CDR3nt: TGTGCCAGCAGCTTACAGGCTTCGAACACCATGGAACTGTTTTTT
CDR3aa: CASSLQASNTMELFF

abundance: -
v_gene: TRBV5-4
j_gene: TRBJ2-5
d_gene: TRBD1
CDR3nt: TGTGCCAGCAGCTTGGCTTCGGGACAGGGGGCGGCAGAGACGCAGTGCTTC
CDR3aa: CASSLASGQGAAETQCF

abundance: -
v_gene: TRBV10-1
j_gene: TRBJ1-2
d_gene: -
CDR3nt: TGCGCCGGCAGTGAGGGGGATTATGGTTACACCTTC
CDR3aa: CAGSEGDYGYTF

abundance: -
v_gene: TRBV7-3
j_gene: TRBJ2-3
d_gene: TRBD2
CDR3nt: TGTGCCAGCAGCTTAAGTGGACTAGCAGGCACAGATACGCAGTATTTT
CDR3aa: CASSLSGLAGTDTQYF

abundance: once
v_gene: TRBV6-5
j_gene: TRBJ2-1
d_gene: -
CDR3nt: TGTGCCAACAGTTACTCTGGGGGAGTGGGTGATGAGCAGTTTTTC
CDR3aa: CANSYSGGVGDEQFF